The 20 T cell receptor beta chains in this list originate from one sample, sequenced in a study of T cell changes during pregnancy in multiple sclerosis. The repertoire was sequenced with immunoSEQ multiplex PCR; TCRdb's copy has only in-frame clones and lacks some. The sample has 32,000 or so clones, 90% to 95% seen once. The material was CD4+ T cells from peripheral blood mononuclear cells, obtained in the second trimester of pregnancy. These TCRs come from a female donor with multiple sclerosis, enrolled in a pregnancy study.

This chain connects TRBV7-2 to TRBJ2-1, with a possible D match to TRBD2 (6 bases). This CDR3 has 12 residues. The V gene lost 2 bases and the J gene lost 12 bases, with 11 bases spanning the gap. Germline CDR1 SGHTA, CDR2 FQGNSA. The CDR3 bases are TGTGCCAGCAGCTTATTGGAGGGGTCGCAGTTCTTC. This sequence encodes CASSLLEGSQFF.

The gene calls are TRBV6-6 and TRBJ2-7; 7 nucleotides align to TRBD1. With V trimmed by 6 bases and J by 2 bases, 4 bases remained unmatched. Germline V gives CDR1 MNHNY, CDR2 SVGAGI (reference sequence). The CDR3 has 13 residues. Here the CDR3 reads CASRGTEAYEQYF. Written as DNA, the CDR3 is TGTGCCAGCAGAGGGACAGAAGCCTACGAGCAGTACTTC.

The chain couples TRBV19 to TRBJ2-1; D unclear. This CDR3 region has 15 residues. Trimming removed 5 bases from V and 0 bases from J, with 11 bases in between. Germline V lookup: CDR1 LNHDA, CDR2 SQIVND (reference sequence). Written as DNA, the CDR3 is TGTGCCAGTAGTCTCGGGTCGAGCTCCTACAATGAGCAGTTCTTC. Residues: CASSLGSSSYNEQFF.

This chain joins TRBV30 and TRBJ1-1; weak D call: TRBD1 (6 bases). This CDR3 contains 12 residues. Germline values: CDR1 GTSNPN, CDR2 SVGIG (reference sequence). Trimming pared 5 bases from V and 11 bases from J, leaving 18 bases between. CDR3 region: CAWDLQGETAFF. In DNA form, the CDR3 reads TGTGCCTGGGACTTACAGGGTGAAACGGCTTTCTTT.

This clone was counted once. The chain combines TRBV6-5 with TRBJ1-1, with no clear D. V was pared by 0 bases and J by 1 base, with 9 bases between. Germline lookup yields CDR1 MNHEY and CDR2 SVGAGI. This CDR3 contains 15 residues. The CDR3 DNA sequence: TGTGCCAGCAGTTACTCCCACGGTGGGAACACTGAAGCTTTCTTT. Encoded protein: CASSYSHGGNTEAFF.

The V and J genes are TRBV30 and TRBJ2-7; the D gene is possibly TRBD2 (6 bases). V was clipped by 0 bases and J by 6 bases, with 12 bases between them. Germline CDR1 is GTSNPN and CDR2 is SVGIG (reference sequence). The CDR3 contains 13 residues. CDR3 protein: CAWSVVGGREQYF. DNA for the CDR3: TGTGCCTGGAGTGTTGTGGGGGGTCGCGAGCAGTACTTC.

This chain connects TRBV5-5 to TRBJ2-2; tentatively, D is TRBD1 (6 bases). The germline V and J ends were trimmed by 4 bases and 6 bases, with 16 bases remaining between them. Per the germline V gene, CDR1 is SGHKS and CDR2 is YYEKEE (reference sequence). The CDR3 is 15 residues long. CDR3 protein: CASSRRQGTAGELFF. The CDR3, as DNA: TGTGCCAGCAGCCGTCGTCAGGGGACCGCCGGGGAGCTGTTTTTT.

The genes are TRBV19 and TRBJ1-3, with 11 bases matching TRBD1. The CDR3 sequence is 16 residues long. J gave up 1 base and V 4 bases, and 3 bases lay outside the gene matches. Germline-derived CDR1 and CDR2 are LNHDA and SQIVND (reference sequence). CDR3 nucleotides: TGTGCCAGTAGTACGAGGGACAGGGGGTCTGGAAACACCATATATTTT. Translating gives CASSTRDRGSGNTIYF.

CDR3 in amino acids: CASSIGTGRFGANVLTF. CDR3 coding DNA: TGTGCCAGTAGTATAGGGACTGGTCGTTTTGGGGCCAACGTCCTGACTTTC. The rearrangement uses TRBV19 and TRBJ2-6, with TRBD2 as a possible D gene (5 bases). Germline CDR1 and CDR2: LNHDA and SQIVND (reference sequence). Between the trimmed V and J ends, which lost 1 base and 3 bases, there was a span of 13 bases. This CDR3 is 17 amino acids long.

This clone was counted once. This chain links TRBV7-9 with TRBJ2-1, with TRBD1 identical over 8 bases. The germline gives CDR1 SEHNR, CDR2 FQNEAQ (reference sequence). V lost 5 bases and J lost 15; bases outside the gene matches: 21. This CDR3 is 16 amino acids long. The CDR3 reads CASSTKPGQERRGWFF. The CDR3 region has the DNA TGTGCCAGCAGCACCAAACCGGGACAGGAACGACGAGGGTGGTTCTTC.

V and J are TRBV19 and TRBJ1-2, with no clear D. V dropped 7 bases and J dropped 4 bases, with 16 bases sitting between them. CDR1 and CDR2 from the germline V gene are LNHDA and SQIVND (reference sequence). The length of the CDR3 is 14 residues. This chain's CDR3 is CASIPYSTAYGYTF. The CDR3 bases are TGTGCCAGTATACCCTATTCAACCGCCTATGGCTACACCTTC.

This chain links TRBV7-2 with TRBJ2-3, with 8 bases identical to TRBD1. The V gene end was trimmed by 1 base and the J gene end by 1 base; junction bases not matched to a gene: 4. Germline CDR1 and CDR2: SGHTA and FQGNSA. The CDR3 is 16 amino acids. The CDR3 bases are TGTGCCAGCAGCTTAGGGGAGACAGGGGGCACAGATACGCAGTATTTT. Protein: CASSLGETGGTDTQYF. The full variable domain, rest sourced from reference TRBV7-2 and TRBJ2-3, is GAGVSQSPSNKVTEKGKDVELRCDPISGHTALYWYRQSLGQGLEFLIYFQGNSAPDKSGLPSDRFSAERTGGSVSTLTIQRTQQEDSAVYLCASSLGETGGTDTQYFGPGTRLTVL.

This rearrangement joins TRBV19 to TRBJ1-1, with D maybe TRBD1 (6 bases). Germline CDR1 is LNHDA and CDR2 is SQIVND (reference sequence). CDR3 length equals 15 residues. V was shortened by 7 bases and J by 2 bases, with 17 bases between the two germline ends. CDR3 sequence: CASKTGGPPNTEAFF. The CDR3 DNA reads TGTGCCAGTAAGACGGGGGGGCCCCCAAACACTGAAGCTTTCTTT.

The chain uses TRBV19 and TRBJ1-2; no definite D call. Germline CDR1 reads LNHDA; CDR2 reads SQIVND (reference sequence). The CDR3 consists of 14 residues. V was shortened by 4 bases and J by 4 bases, with 13 bases between the two germline ends. The CDR3 loop reads CASSTKQQPYGYTF. In DNA form, the CDR3 reads TGTGCCAGTAGTACTAAACAGCAACCCTATGGCTACACCTTC.

The chain is built from TRBV25-1 and TRBJ1-2, with 8 bases that match TRBD1. This CDR3 has 12 amino acids. V shed 4 bases and J 8 bases; nucleotides not matched to a gene: 3. Germline CDR1 and CDR2: MGHDK and SYGVNS. CDR3 bases: TGTGCCAGCAGTGCACAGGGGGTGGGCTACACCTTC. Its translation: CASSAQGVGYTF.

V gene TRBV30 combines with J gene TRBJ2-3, with 8 bases lining up with TRBD1. The CDR3 length is 13 residues. V shed 2 bases and J 3 bases; nucleotides not matched to a gene: 1. Germline V CDR1 and CDR2: GTSNPN, SVGIG (reference sequence). In DNA, the CDR3 is TGTGCCTGGAGTAGACAGGGGACAGATACGCAGTATTTT. As protein: CAWSRQGTDTQYF.

The chain carries TRBV18 and TRBJ1-5, with D uncertain. The CDR3 totals 13 residues. The V end lost 2 bases, the J end lost 4 bases, and 6 bases lay between the germline ends. From germline, CDR1 is KGHSH and CDR2 LQKENI. The CDR3 bases are TGTGCCAGCTCACCAGCGGTAAATCAGCCCCAGCATTTT. This encodes CASSPAVNQPQHF.

The chain combines TRBV2 with TRBJ2-3, with 9 bases that match TRBD1. With 8 bases clipped from V and 4 bases from J, the junction kept 7 bases outside the gene matches. The germline CDR1 and CDR2 sequences are SNHLY and FYNNEI. The CDR3 covers 14 residues. CDR3 protein: CASLDRGTADTQYF. As DNA, the CDR3 is TGTGCCAGCCTCGACAGGGGGACGGCAGATACGCAGTATTTT.

V and J are TRBV27 and TRBJ2-5; 9 bases are a match to TRBD1. Unmatched junction bases numbered 18, after V lost 6 bases and J lost 4 bases. Germline V CDR1 and CDR2: MNHEY, SMNVEV (reference sequence). This CDR3 is 18 amino acids long. The CDR3, as DNA: TGTGCCAGCAGCCACCAACCGGGACAGGGAGGGGGGGGAGAGACCCAGTACTTC. Amino acids: CASSHQPGQGGGGETQYF.

CDR3 DNA sequence: TGTGCCAGCAGCCAAAGCGTCAGGGACTACGAGCAGTACTTC. Translation gives CASSQSVRDYEQYF. The chain joins TRBV4-2 to TRBJ2-7; the D gene is possibly TRBD1 (5 bases). With 2 bases removed from V and 3 bases from J, the gap between germline ends came to 11 bases. The germline CDR1 and CDR2 sequences are LGHNA and YNFKEQ. The CDR3 contains 14 residues.